These 5 T cell receptor beta chains were sequenced from one sample in a study of blood T cells in healthy people across ages. The use of a sample-barcoded 5' primer and a J-beta primer mix characterized a second PCR of roughly 6 to 11 cycles. One entry per CDR3 protein results from TCRdb running MiXCR on the 5' RACE reads. The table lists around 750,000 distinct CDR3 sequences, around half of them singletons. The sequencing sample was made of blood. The receptors derive from a man at least 80 years old in good health.

This clonotype was seen a few times. This chain's CDR3 is CASNRDEGAEQYF. CDR3 nucleotide sequence: TGTGCCAGCAACCGGGACGAGGGGGCCGAGCAGTACTTC. V gene TRBV2 combines with J gene TRBJ2-7; TRBD1 aligns across 7 bases. There are 13 residues in the CDR3. J lost 6 bases, V lost 7 bases, and 9 bases had no gene match. CDR1 is SNHLY, CDR2 FYNNEI, per germline. The whole variable domain, remainder taken from reference TRBV2 and TRBJ2-7, is EPEVTQTPSHQVTQMGQEVILRCVPISNHLYFYWYRQILGQKVEFLVSFYNNEISEKSEIFDDQFSVERPDGSNFTLKIRSTKLEDSAMYFCASNRDEGAEQYFGPGTRLTVT.

The V and J genes are TRBV18 and TRBJ2-7, with 7 nucleotides matching TRBD2. This CDR3 is built from 16 residues. CDR1 is KGHSH, CDR2 LQKENI, per germline. Trimming cost V 1 base and J 6 bases; bases outside gene matches: 12. CDR3 sequence reads: CASSPRGSGMGSEQYF. The CDR3 region has the DNA TGTGCCAGCTCACCACGGGGAAGCGGGATGGGCTCCGAGCAGTACTTC.

The chain uses TRBV20-1 and TRBJ1-3; 7 nucleotides line up with TRBD1. CDR1 DFQATT and CDR2 SNEGSKA come from the germline V gene (reference sequence). Trimming at V came to 3 bases and at J to 4 bases, leaving 6 bases not matched to a gene. This CDR3 is built from 14 residues. The CDR3 sequence: CSASRQGKGNTIYF. DNA for the CDR3: TGCAGTGCTAGTAGACAGGGAAAGGGAAACACCATATATTTT.

Only a few counts were recorded for this clonotype. This sequence joins TRBV27 and TRBJ2-4; D perhaps matches TRBD1 (6 bases). CDR3 length: 17 residues. Germline CDR1 and CDR2: MNHEY and SMNVEV (reference sequence). V lost 4 bases to trimming and J lost 1 base, with 17 bases between them. Here the CDR3 DNA reads TGTGCCAGCAGTTCGGCCCTAGGGGGTCCGGCCAAAAACATTCAGTACTTC. This sequence encodes CASSSALGGPAKNIQYF.

The V call is TRBV12-3 or TRBV12-4, the J call TRBJ2-5; D is possibly TRBD2 (5 bases). Gene TRBJ2-7 matches the end of the DNA better, so the J call may be wrong. The CDR3 length is 17 residues. As DNA, the CDR3 is TGTGCCAGCAGTGCAAAAGGGTTTTCGCGGGTGACCTGCGAGCAGTACTTC. It encodes CASSAKGFSRVTCEQYF.